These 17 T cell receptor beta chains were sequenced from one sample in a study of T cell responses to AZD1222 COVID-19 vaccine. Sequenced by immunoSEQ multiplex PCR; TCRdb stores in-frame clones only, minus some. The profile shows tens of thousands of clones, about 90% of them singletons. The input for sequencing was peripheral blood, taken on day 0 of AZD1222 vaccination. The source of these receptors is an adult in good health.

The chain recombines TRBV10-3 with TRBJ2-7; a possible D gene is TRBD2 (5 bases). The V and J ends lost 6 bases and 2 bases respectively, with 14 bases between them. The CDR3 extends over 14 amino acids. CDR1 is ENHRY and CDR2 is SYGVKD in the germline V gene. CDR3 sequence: CAISAQAGPYEQYF. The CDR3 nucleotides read TGTGCCATCAGCGCCCAGGCGGGCCCCTACGAGCAGTACTTC.

In nucleotides, the CDR3 is TGTGCCAGCAGTTTAGCGCGTCGACATGGCTACACCTTC. It is translated as CASSLARRHGYTF. V and J are TRBV12-3 or TRBV12-4 and TRBJ1-2; D gene uncertain. Trimming removed 0 bases at V and 6 bases at J, with 8 bases between. This CDR3 contains 13 residues.

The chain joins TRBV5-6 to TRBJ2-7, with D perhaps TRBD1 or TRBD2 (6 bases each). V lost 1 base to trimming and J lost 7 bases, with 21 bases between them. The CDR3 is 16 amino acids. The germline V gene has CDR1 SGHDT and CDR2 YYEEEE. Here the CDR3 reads CASSLLGEGPGAEQYF. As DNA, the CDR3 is TGTGCCAGCAGCTTGTTGGGCGAGGGTCCGGGGGCAGAGCAGTACTTC.

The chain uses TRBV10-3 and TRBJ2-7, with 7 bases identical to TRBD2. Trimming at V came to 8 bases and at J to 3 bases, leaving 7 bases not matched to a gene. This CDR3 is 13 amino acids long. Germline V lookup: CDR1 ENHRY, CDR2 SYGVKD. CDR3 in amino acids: CAIRASGSYEQYF. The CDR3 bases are TGTGCCATCCGGGCTAGCGGAAGCTACGAGCAGTACTTC.

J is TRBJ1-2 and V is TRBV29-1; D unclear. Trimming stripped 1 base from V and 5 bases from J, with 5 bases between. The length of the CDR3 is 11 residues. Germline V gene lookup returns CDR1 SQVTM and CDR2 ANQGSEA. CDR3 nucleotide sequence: TGCAGCGTTGAAGGTGAATATGGCTACACCTTC. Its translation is CSVEGEYGYTF.

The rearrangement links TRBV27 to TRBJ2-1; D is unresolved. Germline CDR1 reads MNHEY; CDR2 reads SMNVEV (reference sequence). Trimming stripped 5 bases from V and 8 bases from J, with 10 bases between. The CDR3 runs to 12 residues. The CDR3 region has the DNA TGTGCCAGCAGTCCTCGACCGGATGAGCAGTTCTTC. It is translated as CASSPRPDEQFF.

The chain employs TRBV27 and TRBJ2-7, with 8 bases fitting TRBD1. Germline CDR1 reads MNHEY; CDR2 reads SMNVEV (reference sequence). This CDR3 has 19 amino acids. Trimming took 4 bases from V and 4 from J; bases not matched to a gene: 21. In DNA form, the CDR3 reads TGTGCCAGCAGTTCTTTGGACAGGGCCAAGGGACTTCTAACTTACGAGCAGTACTTC. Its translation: CASSSLDRAKGLLTYEQYF.

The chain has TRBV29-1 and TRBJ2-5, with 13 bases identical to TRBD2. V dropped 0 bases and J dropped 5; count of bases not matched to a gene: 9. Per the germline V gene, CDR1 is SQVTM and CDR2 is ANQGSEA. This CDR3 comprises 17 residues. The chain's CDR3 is CSVEDWGTSGDRETQYF. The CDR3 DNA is TGCAGCGTTGAAGATTGGGGGACTAGCGGGGATAGGGAGACCCAGTACTTC.

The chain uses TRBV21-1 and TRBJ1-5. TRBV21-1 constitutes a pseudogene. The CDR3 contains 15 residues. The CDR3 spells CASIWGVRRYQPQHF. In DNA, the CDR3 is TGTGCCAGTATATGGGGGGTTCGTAGGTATCAGCCCCAGCATTTT.

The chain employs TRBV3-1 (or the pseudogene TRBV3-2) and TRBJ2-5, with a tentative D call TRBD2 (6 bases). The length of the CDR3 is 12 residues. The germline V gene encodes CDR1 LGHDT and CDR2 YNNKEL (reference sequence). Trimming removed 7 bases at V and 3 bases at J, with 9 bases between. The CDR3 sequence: CASTSVEETQYF. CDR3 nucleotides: TGTGCCAGCACTAGCGTAGAAGAGACCCAGTACTTC.

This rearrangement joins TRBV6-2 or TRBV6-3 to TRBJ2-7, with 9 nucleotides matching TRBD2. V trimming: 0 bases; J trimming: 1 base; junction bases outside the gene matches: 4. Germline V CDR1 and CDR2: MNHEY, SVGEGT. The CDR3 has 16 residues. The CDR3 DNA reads TGTGCCAGCAGTTACTCTGCGGGAGGGCCTTCCTACGAGCAGTACTTC. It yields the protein CASSYSAGGPSYEQYF.

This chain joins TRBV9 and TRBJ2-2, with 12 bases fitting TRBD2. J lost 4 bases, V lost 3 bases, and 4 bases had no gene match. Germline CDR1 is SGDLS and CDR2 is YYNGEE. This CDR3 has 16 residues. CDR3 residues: CASSALAGGLTGELFF. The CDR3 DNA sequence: TGTGCCAGCAGCGCCCTAGCGGGAGGGCTCACCGGGGAGCTGTTTTTT.

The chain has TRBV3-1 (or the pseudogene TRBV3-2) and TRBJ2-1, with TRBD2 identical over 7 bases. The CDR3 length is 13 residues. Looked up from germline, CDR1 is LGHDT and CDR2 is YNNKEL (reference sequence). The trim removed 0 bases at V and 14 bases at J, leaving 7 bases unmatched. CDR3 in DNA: TGTGCCAGCAGCCAAGATGGGCGGACTAGGAAGTTCTTC. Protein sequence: CASSQDGRTRKFF.

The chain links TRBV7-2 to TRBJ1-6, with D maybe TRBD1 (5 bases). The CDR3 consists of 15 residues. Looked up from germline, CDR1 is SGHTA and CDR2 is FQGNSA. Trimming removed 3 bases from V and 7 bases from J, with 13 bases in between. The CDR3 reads CASSFSQGTNSPLHF. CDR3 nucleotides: TGTGCCAGCAGCTTCTCCCAGGGTACGAATTCACCCCTCCACTTT.

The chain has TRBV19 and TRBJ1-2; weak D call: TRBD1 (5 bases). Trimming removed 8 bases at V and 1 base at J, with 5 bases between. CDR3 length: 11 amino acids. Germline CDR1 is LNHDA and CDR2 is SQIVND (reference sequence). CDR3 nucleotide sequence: TGTGCCAGTGACAGTAACTATGGCTACACCTTC. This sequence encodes CASDSNYGYTF.

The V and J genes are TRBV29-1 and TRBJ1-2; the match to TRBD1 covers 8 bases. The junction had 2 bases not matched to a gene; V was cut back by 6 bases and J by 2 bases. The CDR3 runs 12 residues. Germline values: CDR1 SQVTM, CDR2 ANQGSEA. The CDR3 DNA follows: TGCAGCGTGGACAGGGAGAACTATGGCTACACCTTC. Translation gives CSVDRENYGYTF.

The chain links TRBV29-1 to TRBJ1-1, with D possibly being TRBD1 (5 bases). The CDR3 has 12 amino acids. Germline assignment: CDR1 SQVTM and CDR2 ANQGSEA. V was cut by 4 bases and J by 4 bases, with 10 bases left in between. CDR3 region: CSVGQWSTEAFF. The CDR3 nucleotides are TGCAGCGTTGGACAGTGGAGCACTGAAGCTTTCTTT.